The sequence of this T cell receptor beta chain was determined in a study of blood T cell repertoires in COVID-19. The method was immunoSEQ multiplex PCR; TCRdb's version includes in-frame clones alone and lacks a portion of them. Of about 230,000 clones listed, 65% to 90% are singletons. The CDR3 consists of 14 residues. Germline CDR1 and CDR2: MDHEN and SYDVKM. Trimming stripped 2 bases from V and 2 bases from J, with 8 bases between. The receptor comes from a woman aged 40 to 49 who had recovered from COVID-19. V usage is TRBV28 and J usage is TRBJ2-3; D remains unclear. The sequenced material came from peripheral blood. Here the CDR3 DNA reads TGTGCCAGCAGTTTAGGTACATTCACAGATACGCAGTATTTT. Protein product: CASSLGTFTDTQYF.